This T cell receptor beta chain was sequenced during a study of OX40 agonist ivuxolimab in advanced cancers. Study-level information: People in dose escalation had one of these cancers: hepatocellular carcinoma, melanoma, renal cell or head and neck cancer. Partial responses were achieved by three patients, of whom one had hepatocellular carcinoma and two had cutaneous melanoma.

People who had autoimmune disease history or systemic immunosuppression were excluded. Study results and caveats: With doses of 0.1 to 3.0 mg/kg, CD4+ and CD8+ blood T cells had undergone clonal expansion by week 6.

Germline CDR1 MDHEN, CDR2 SYDVKM. The CDR3 contains 16 residues. V shed 3 bases, J shed 3 bases, and the junction held 7 bases outside the gene matches. Of note for this clone: Its specificity is not known.

Here immunoSEQ multiplex PCR was the method, and the copy in TCRdb shows in-frame clones only, minus some. Of tens of thousands of clones listed, about 88% are singletons. The source of this sequence is an adult with an advanced solid tumor such as melanoma, head and neck, liver or kidney cancer. Here the sequenced sample was CD4+ or CD8+ T cells sorted from blood, taken in a trial of the OX40 agonist ivuxolimab. The chain uses TRBV28 and TRBJ2-4, with 8 bases identical to TRBD1. The CDR3 nucleotides are TGTGCCAGCAGTTTCGTCGGACAGGGTGGCAAAAACATTCAGTACTTC. It translates to CASSFVGQGGKNIQYF.